These T cell receptor beta chains were read from a single sample in a study of Graves' ophthalmopathy and Graves' hyperthyroidism. Each CDR3 protein is one row after TCRdb ran MiXCR on the multiplex PCR reads. There are 620,000 or so distinct CDR3 sequences in the sample; about 20% occur only once, and more than 5.5% lies in the top ten. Sequenced input: peripheral blood. Source of these receptors: a woman younger than 30 with stable Graves' hyperthyroidism. Some clones in this sample may be carry-over from other donors' samples. Each CDR3 is given with its conserved first and last residue. D genes are given only for firm matches. The listing skips clone size in some rows; elsewhere it reads once, few, many or a size class.

d_call clone_size j_call v_call cdr3_aa cdr3_nt
NA many TRBJ2-7 TRBV6-2/TRBV6-3 CASSYRSYEQYF TGTGCCAGCAGTTACAGGAGCTACGAGCAGTACTTC
TRBD1 NA TRBJ1-1 TRBV12-3/TRBV12-4 CASSSGQPEAFF TGTGCCAGCAGCTCGGGACAGCCTGAAGCTTTCTTT
TRBD1 many TRBJ2-4 TRBV11-2 CASSSVTGPLDIQYF TGTGCCAGCAGCTCGGTGACAGGGCCGTTGGACATTCAGTACTTC
NA NA TRBJ2-1 TRBV29-1 CSVEGPRDDEQFF TGCAGCGTTGAGGGACCACGGGACGATGAGCAGTTCTTC
NA once TRBJ1-1 TRBV6-2/TRBV6-3 CASVDPPGTEAFF TGTGCCAGCGTGGACCCCCCCGGCACTGAAGCTTTCTTT
NA few TRBJ1-1 TRBV2 CASSARGGDTEAFF TGTGCCAGCAGTGCCCGGGGGGGGGACACTGAAGCTTTCTTT
NA few TRBJ1-2 TRBV6-5 CASSYVDGYGYTF TGTGCCAGCAGTTACGTGGACGGCTATGGCTACACCTTC
NA many TRBJ1-5 TRBV12-3/TRBV12-4 CACASGWNQPQHF TGTGCCTGCGCTTCAGGGTGGAATCAGCCCCAGCATTTT
NA many TRBJ1-6 TRBV7-3 CASSTGQGNSPLHF TGTGCCAGCAGCACGGGACAAGGAAATTCACCCCTCCACTTT
NA many TRBJ1-5 TRBV11-2 CASSKERNQPQHF TGTGCCAGCAGCAAAGAACGAAATCAGCCCCAGCATTTT
TRBD2 few TRBJ2-3 TRBV11-2 CASSLEFPGLAGPFNTQYF TGTGCCAGCAGCTTAGAGTTCCCGGGACTAGCGGGCCCATTCAATACGCAGTATTTT
NA many TRBJ2-2 TRBV5-1 CASSPRTAGELFF TGCGCCAGCAGCCCCAGGACGGCGGGGGAGCTGTTTTTT
NA many TRBJ1-5 TRBV2 CASTTRGVRDQPQHF TGTGCCAGCACCACGCGCGGGGTCCGGGATCAGCCCCAGCATTTT
NA many TRBJ2-7 TRBV12-5 CASGPGVYEQYF TGTGCTAGTGGGCCAGGGGTCTACGAGCAGTACTTC
NA few TRBJ1-1 TRBV6-2/TRBV6-3 CASSYSKRRSRVVGTEAFF TGTGCCAGCAGTTACTCGAAACGCCGAAGTCGGGTTGTAGGGACTGAAGCTTTCTTT
TRBD1 NA TRBJ2-7 TRBV29-1 CSVGQGGEQYF TGCAGCGTAGGACAGGGAGGCGAGCAGTACTTC
NA NA TRBJ1-1 TRBV30 CAWSVPQAPNTEAFF TGTGCCTGGAGTGTACCGCAGGCCCCGAACACTGAAGCTTTCTTT
TRBD1 NA TRBJ2-5 TRBV14 CASSQVIDRAETQYF TGTGCCAGCAGCCAAGTAATAGACAGGGCAGAGACCCAGTACTTC
NA NA TRBJ2-2 TRBV11-1 CASSLATSPLNTGELLF TGTGCCAGCAGCTTAGCTACGAGCCCTCTTAACACCGGGGAGCTGTTGTTT
TRBD1 NA TRBJ1-5 TRBV6-1 CASRGGQGGNQPQHF TGTGCCAGCAGGGGGGGACAGGGAGGCAATCAGCCCCAGCATTTT
TRBD2 many TRBJ2-7 TRBV20-1 CSARLAGRYEQYF TGCAGTGCTCGACTAGCGGGGAGGTACGAGCAGTACTTC
TRBD1 many TRBJ1-5 TRBV12-5 CASGFHRGLNQPQHF TGTGCTAGTGGTTTCCATAGGGGGCTCAATCAGCCCCAGCATTTT
TRBD1 NA TRBJ1-5 TRBV5-5 CASSYGDSSNQPQHF TGTGCCAGCAGCTACGGGGACAGTAGCAATCAGCCCCAGCATTTT
NA NA TRBJ1-2 TRBV6-4 CASGLGPPRGYTF TGTGCCAGCGGACTCGGACCGCCTCGGGGCTACACCTTC
TRBD1 few TRBJ1-3 TRBV2 CASTGQGAEGNTIYF TGTGCCAGCACGGGACAGGGGGCGGAAGGAAACACCATATATTTT